The 16 T cell receptor beta chains given below trace back to one sample, sequenced in a study of identical twins. TCRdb reanalysed the 5' RACE reads using MiXCR and keeps one entry per CDR3 protein. Of 1,800,000 or so distinct CDR3 sequences listed, under 35% are singletons. The sequenced material came from cord blood. The receptors here all came from a newborn girl in good health.

V usage is TRBV6-6 and J usage is TRBJ2-7; D is unclear. The CDR3 extends over 15 amino acids. CDR1 and CDR2 (germline): MNHNY, SVGAGI (reference sequence). Deletions cut 2 bases from V and 7 bases from J, with 18 bases between. The CDR3 DNA sequence: TGTGCCAGCAGTTACGACTCCCTAAGGACGTCTGAGCAGTACTTC. It yields the protein CASSYDSLRTSEQYF.

This clonotype occurred a few times. This chain connects TRBV20-1 to TRBJ2-1; 12 positions agree with TRBD1. Per the germline V gene, CDR1 is DFQATT and CDR2 is SNEGSKA (reference sequence). This CDR3 has 15 residues. J was trimmed by 7 bases and V by 0 bases; bases with no gene match: 4. The CDR3 region has the DNA TGCAGTGCTAGAGAAGGGACAGGGGGCTGGAATGAGCAGTTCTTC. It specifies CSAREGTGGWNEQFF.

The table lists this clonotype with a few counts. J is TRBJ2-3 and V is TRBV20-1; 12 bases are shared with TRBD2. Germline-derived CDR1 and CDR2 are DFQATT and SNEGSKA (reference sequence). There are 17 residues in the CDR3. V lost 6 bases, J lost 0 bases, and 10 bases stayed unmatched. CDR3 nucleotides: TGCAGTGCCACCAAAGGACTAGCGGGGTTCAGCACAGATACGCAGTATTTT. Its protein product is CSATKGLAGFSTDTQYF.

V and J are TRBV3-1 and TRBJ1-6; D is uncertain. CDR3 size: 15 residues. The germline V gene encodes CDR1 LGHDT and CDR2 YNNKEL (reference sequence). V lost 0 bases to trimming and J lost 3 bases, with 6 bases between them. In DNA, the CDR3 is TGTGCCAGCAGCCAAGAAGGGATCTATAATTCACCCCTCCACTTT. Translation: CASSQEGIYNSPLHF. The full variable domain, with the rest looked up from reference TRBV3-1 and TRBJ1-6, is DTAVSQTPKYLVTQMGNDKSIKCEQNLGHDTMYWYKQDSKKFLKIMFSYNNKELIINETVPNRFSPKSPDKAHLNLHINSLELGDSAVYFCASSQEGIYNSPLHFGNGTRLTVT.

This clonotype was seen at least ten times. The V gene is TRBV7-9, the J gene TRBJ1-2; no definite D call. The CDR3 consists of 13 residues. The V gene's germline CDR1 is SEHNR and CDR2 FQNEAQ (reference sequence). The V and J ends lost 3 bases and 4 bases respectively, with 9 bases between them. CDR3 nucleotides: TGTGCCAGCAGCTTGGGTAGTGGCTATGGCTACACCTTC. Residues: CASSLGSGYGYTF.

This clonotype appeared many times. V usage is TRBV28 and J usage is TRBJ2-1; D unclear. CDR3 size: 15 residues. The germline gives CDR1 MDHEN, CDR2 SYDVKM. Trimming removed 6 bases from V and 3 bases from J, with 15 bases in between. The CDR3 nucleotides are TGTGCCAGCAGCACCCTAGGAAGTGACTACAATGAGCAGTTCTTC. Translating it yields CASSTLGSDYNEQFF.

The chain joins TRBV7-2 to TRBJ2-3; no definite D call. The CDR3 has 13 amino acids. Germline V gene lookup returns CDR1 SGHTA and CDR2 FQGNSA. Deletions cut 6 bases from V and 4 bases from J, with 11 bases between. The CDR3: CASRFGAADTQYF. The DNA of the CDR3 is TGTGCCAGCAGATTCGGAGCTGCAGATACGCAGTATTTT. The full variable domain, with the rest looked up from reference TRBV7-2 and TRBJ2-3, is GAGVSQSPSNKVTEKGKDVELRCDPISGHTALYWYRQSLGQGLEFLIYFQGNSAPDKSGLPSDRFSAERTGGSVSTLTIQRTQQEDSAVYLCASRFGAADTQYFGPGTRLTVL.

As concerns this clonotype: Sequence at one end of the junction differs from germline and may be a read error. V gene TRBV20-1 combines with J gene TRBJ1-2; TRBD1 agrees at 8 bases. This CDR3 spans 11 amino acids. CDR1 and CDR2 from the germline V gene are DFQATT and SNEGSKA (reference sequence). CDR3 DNA: TGCAGTGCTAGTTTGCCAGGGGGCTACAACTTC. This translates into CSASLPGGYNF.

This clonotype was observed a few times. The chain couples TRBV20-1 to TRBJ2-3; D is unclear. CDR1 is DFQATT and CDR2 is SNEGSKA in the germline V gene (reference sequence). CDR3 size: 13 residues. Trimming left V 4 bases short and J 2 bases short, with 10 bases between. Here the CDR3 reads CSAMLQFTDTQYF. The CDR3 nucleotides read TGCAGTGCTATGCTACAGTTCACAGATACGCAGTATTTT.

The CDR3 DNA sequence: TGTGCCAGCTACCGGGTTGCAACTAATGAAAAACTGTTTTTT. Its protein product is CASYRVATNEKLFF. The chain uses TRBV2 and TRBJ1-4, with no clear D. Germline-derived CDR1 and CDR2 are SNHLY and FYNNEI. The V and J ends lost 8 bases and 0 bases respectively, with 10 bases between them. There are 14 residues in the CDR3.

The chain is built from TRBV20-1 and TRBJ1-2; TRBD1 matches at 7 bases. The CDR3 has 13 residues. Trimming removed 3 bases from V and 4 bases from J; junction bases left unmatched: 5. In germline, CDR1 is DFQATT, CDR2 SNEGSKA (reference sequence). The CDR3 loop is CSASGDSFYGYTF. In DNA form, the CDR3 reads TGCAGTGCTAGTGGGGACAGCTTCTATGGCTACACCTTC.

Concerning this clonotype itself: The junction shows a germline mismatch at one end, possibly a read error. The chain couples TRBV5-1 to TRBJ2-5; D is ambiguous. The DNA end lines up better with TRBJ2-7; the J call may be wrong. Germline V gives CDR1 SGHRS, CDR2 YFSETQ. The CDR3 is 14 residues long. The CDR3 DNA sequence: TGCGCCAGCAGCTTGCCGAACTTCTCCCACGAGCAGTACTTC. As protein: CASSLPNFSHEQYF.

This chain links TRBV12-3 or TRBV12-4 with TRBJ2-1; possibly TRBD2 for D (6 bases). This CDR3 is built from 14 residues. V lost 5 bases to trimming and J lost 4 bases, with 12 bases between them. The CDR3 region has the DNA TGTGCCAGCAGTAACGGGAGAAGGTACAATGAGCAGTTCTTC. Translation gives CASSNGRRYNEQFF.

This sequence joins TRBV4-2 and TRBJ2-3, with 7 bases identical to TRBD2. Germline values: CDR1 LGHNA, CDR2 YNFKEQ. Trimming cost V 1 base and J 4 bases; bases outside gene matches: 8. The CDR3 has 16 residues. CDR3 in amino acids: CASSQGPHTSADTQYF. The CDR3 DNA reads TGTGCCAGCAGCCAAGGTCCGCATACTAGCGCAGATACGCAGTATTTT.

V is TRBV5-5 and J is TRBJ2-7, with D tentatively TRBD1 or TRBD2 (9 bases each). Germline CDR1 and CDR2: SGHKS and YYEKEE (reference sequence). The V gene lost 4 bases and the J gene lost 7 bases, with 27 bases spanning the gap. CDR3 length: 17 residues. The CDR3 DNA is TGTGCCAGCAGCGCCTACAGGGGGCTAGCGGGAAGGGATGAGCAGTACTTC. This gives the protein CASSAYRGLAGRDEQYF.

This chain joins TRBV7-2 and TRBJ2-5; D possibly corresponds to TRBD2 (5 bases). Trimming removed 2 bases from V and 5 bases from J, with 15 bases in between. The CDR3 extends over 15 amino acids. Germline CDR1 SGHTA, CDR2 FQGNSA. Written as DNA, the CDR3 is TGTGCCAGCAGCTTAACGGGGATAGCGTGGGAGACCCAGTACTTC. Translating it yields CASSLTGIAWETQYF.